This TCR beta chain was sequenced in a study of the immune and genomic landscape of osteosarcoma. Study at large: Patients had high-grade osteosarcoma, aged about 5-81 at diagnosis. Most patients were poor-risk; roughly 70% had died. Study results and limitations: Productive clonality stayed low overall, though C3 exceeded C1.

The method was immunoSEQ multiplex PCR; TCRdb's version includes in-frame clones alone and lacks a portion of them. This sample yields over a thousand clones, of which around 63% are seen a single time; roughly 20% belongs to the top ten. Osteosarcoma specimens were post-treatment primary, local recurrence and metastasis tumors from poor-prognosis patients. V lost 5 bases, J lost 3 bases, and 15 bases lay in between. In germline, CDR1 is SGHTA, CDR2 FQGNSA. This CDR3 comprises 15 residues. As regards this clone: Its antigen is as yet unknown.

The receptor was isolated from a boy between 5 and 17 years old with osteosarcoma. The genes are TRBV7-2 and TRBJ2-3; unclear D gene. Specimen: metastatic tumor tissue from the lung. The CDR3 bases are TGTGCCAGCAGCCCTAGTTGGATGCAGACAGATACGCAGTATTTT. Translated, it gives CASSPSWMQTDTQYF.